This TCR beta chain was found in a study of cytomegalovirus exposure and HLA in healthy donors (dated by TCRdb to 2017 to 2019). In the study overall: In an earlier analysis of some 550 of the donors, 276 Gb of sequence data and 100 million or so unique TCR beta sequences from about 180 million T cells were reported. The genetic ancestry cluster associated with self-reported Caucasian donors included 70% to 85% of the roughly 360 genotyped donors. Among around 400 genotyped donors of the cohort, an average of approximately 220,000 unique TCR beta nucleotide sequences was sequenced per donor, of which roughly 18% were non-productive. In addition to the first cohort of approximately 670 subjects, a separate validation cohort of 130 or so different subjects was used. The study aimed to test whether signatures of past pathogen exposure could be identified by cataloging public T cell receptors. Four or five DR-DQ haplotypes were handled as single units for association and clustering, since linkage in the cohort was strong. All discovery cohort repertoires had been generated on a single sequencing platform. Typing coverage varied by locus: about 629-640 donors for A, B, C, DRB1 and DQB1; under 550 for DQA1; about 600 for DPA1; roughly 470 for DPB1. High-throughput TCR immunosequencing, statistical association of individual TCRs with disease status, and machine learning were combined to predict cytomegalovirus infection status. In an earlier analysis of over 550 of the donors, high-throughput TCR beta sequencing was used to judge whether each TCR beta V gene segment behaved as functional or pseudogenic. The T cell repertoires of under 700 subjects were profiled by immunosequencing and related to cytomegalovirus serostatus. Donor age, sex, ethnicity and CMV serostatus were compiled alongside the repertoire data. Class I and class II HLA loci were covered by the typing at four-digit resolution. In the later analysis, no new phenotypic data were used to find candidate immune exposures; instead, reliance was placed on TCR beta sequences and their occurrence across donors. About 310 gigabases of sequencing data and approximately 80 million unique TCR sequences were included in an early release covering roughly 600 HLA-typed donors. A later analysis re-examined previously published TCR beta repertoires from several hundred donors and added high-resolution HLA genotyping to investigate patterns of TCR occurrence. A later genetic analysis took genome-wide SNP genotypes for about three fifths of the roughly 670 donors and used that subset as a discovery cohort. Overall study outcomes, separate from this receptor: It was suggested by the authors that the approach could potentially be generalized to other disease states and immunological phenotypes. An association between a missense DCLRE1C variant and V-gene and J-gene trimming of TCR beta chains was found in a later genetic analysis and replicated in an independent cohort. A group of highly shared sequence variants was considered likely to be a technical artifact of the sequencing pipeline. A further reported finding was that TCR beta sequences accurately predicted the HLA-A and HLA-B alleles for most subjects in the first cohort. A later analysis reported that several top co-occurrence clusters appeared linked to parvovirus B19, influenza, CMV and Epstein-Barr virus. In both the original and validation cohorts, the classifier was reported to diagnose cytomegalovirus status with high specificity and sensitivity. Most TCR sequences were observed very rarely across donors, whereas some public TCRs were present in many individuals. When HLA alleles, especially DR and DQ, strongly co-occurred, TCR associations were difficult to assign to individual alleles. In an earlier analysis of over 550 of the donors, most TCR beta V segments were observed in productive rearrangements about 87% or about 30% of the time, broadly matching IMGT annotations. In a later analysis, HLA-associated TCR beta chains showed more clonal expansion and lower generation probabilities than non-associated chains that were equally common. The study listed around 160 TCR beta chains as associated with cytomegalovirus. The presence/absence analyses assumed that sequencing depth was roughly uniform across donors, and that assumption may not be true. Over 15 rarely observed V segments, including chromosome 9 orphons, were excluded from the earlier analysis of approximately 500 of the donors because counts were too low. Most CMV-associated TCR beta chains appeared to be HLA-restricted in a later analysis, and the HLA associations seemed to be driven largely by CMV exposure. Because the 87-base-pair reads could not distinguish some IMGT-functional V segments, including TRBV6-2 and TRBV6-3, those segments were excluded. HLA typing was unavailable for some donors at each locus, so association tests used only the typed subset. Immune exposure information for the cohort was limited to CMV serostatus. In a later genetic analysis, fewer N-insertions in productive TCRs were reported among donors in an Asian-associated ancestry cluster than the roughly 700-donor mean. According to a later analysis, TCR association rates differed among HLA loci, with DRB1 alleles showing the most associated TCRs and HLA-C alleles showing the fewest. Specific HLA alleles were associated with 18,000 or so TCR beta sequences at a false discovery rate of 0.05 in a later analysis. The cohort was sequenced for TCR beta chains only, and without alpha or paired-chain data the features that could be detected were limited. Correlated functional status among segregating V segments might be attributable to linkage disequilibrium, but an unknown experimental factor could not be ruled out. Three of the identified cytomegalovirus-associated TCR beta chains were confirmed in vitro to be specific for cytomegalovirus antigens.

Comments on this clone: The target of this receptor is not known. No much larger clone exists at a distance of one base, and base qualities are not known.

The method behind the library was the immunoSEQ multiplex PCR assay. A mixture of 60 forward primers for TCR Vbeta segments and 13 reverse primers for TCR Jbeta segments was used in the multiplex PCR. Amplification of the CDR3 region of rearranged TCR beta genes was performed with a multiplex PCR assay on genomic DNA. The amplified TCR beta libraries were sequenced on the Illumina HiSeq System as 87-base-pair reads. The source study handled its data this way. In a later analysis, some 80 million unique TCR beta chains were counted across the approximately 620 repertoires, and some 10 million of these chains were shared by at least two donors. Raw reads were error-corrected and collapsed into unique sequences by a nearest-neighbor algorithm in which closely related sequences were merged to remove PCR and sequencing errors. Alignment of CDR3 sequences to IMGT reference sequences was used to assign V, D and J gene segments. For a sequence to be retained, at least a six-nucleotide match to both a V gene segment and a J gene segment was required. A rearrangement was called productive if the CDR3 had no stop codons and remained in frame with V and J, and every other rearrangement was called non-productive. CDR3 was defined by IMGT convention, running from the second conserved V-encoded cysteine to the conserved J-encoded phenylalanine. The earlier analysis of a few hundred of the donors excluded any sequence lacking an unambiguous match to a single V gene segment. An earlier analysis of almost 600 of the donors classified V segments as functional when productive rearrangements were above 56.7% and as segregating when the standard deviation between donors was above 5%. To diagnose cytomegalovirus status from the catalog of TCR beta chain sequences, a statistical classification framework was built. In a later analysis, V and J genes were assigned by comparing TCR nucleotide sequences against IMGT/GENE-DB human TR gene sequences. Using the TCRdist pipeline, a later analysis assigned CDR3 sequences along with most-parsimonious VDJ recombination scenarios. A later analysis defined each TCR beta chain by its CDR3 amino acid sequence plus V-gene family, and excluded reads lacking a unique V-gene family. As a way to deal with suspected cross-contamination and a sequencing artifact, a later analysis dropped 450 to 600 nucleotide sequences that were highly shared and had low generation probability. For each public chain, a later analysis derived a clonal expansion index from normalized ranks of inferred template counts within each repertoire. In a later analysis, generation probabilities were computed using a VDJ recombination model fitted to out-of-frame rearrangements, and the results were checked against IGoR. In a later analysis, TCR-TCR, TCR-HLA and TCR-CMV co-occurrence was scored with hypergeometric tests, and a repertoire-size bias correction was applied to TCR pairs. To estimate false discovery rates, a later analysis permuted the HLA or CMV assignments 20 times. A later analysis grouped co-occurring TCRs with DBSCAN, adding TCRdist sequence similarity when clustering within HLA-allele-positive subsets. Co-occurrence clustering excluded repertoires with fewer than 30,000 or more than 120,000 public chains, plus five with anomalous nucleotide sharing. In TCRdb, the immuneACCESS table is reduced to in-frame sequences with V and J assigned. These tables do not hold every clone; where another copy was compared, an unresolved V gene accounts for under half, and the others remain unexplained. That table furnishes V, J and clone size, whereas the DNA furnished D and trimming. The sample table holds some 63,000 clones, of which approximately 80% were seen once. The ten top clones hold about 1.6% of the sample.

The cohort was made up of approximately 700 healthy bone marrow donors. Cohort members were all nominally healthy when sampled, although unrecorded immune exposures were likely present. CMV serostatus was recorded as positive for about 300 and negative for about 50% of the 666 cohort members, whereas no CMV serostatus was recorded for the donor in question. A peripheral blood sample was provided by each donor, and peripheral blood mononuclear cells were used for TCR beta sequencing. The Qiagen DNeasy Blood Extraction Kit was used to extract genomic DNA from the blood cell samples. The CDR3 holds 16 amino acids from the cysteine to the phenylalanine. The retained sequence is limited to the CDR3, 48 bases, with the frame set at the first base. Germline trimming: 0 bases from V, 4 bases from J; junction bases outside gene matches: 5. Taken from the germline V gene, the CDR1 and CDR2 loops are SGHTA and FQGTGA.

The chain was built from TRBV7-3 and TRBJ2-1; 8 central bases correspond to TRBD2. The source is a human donor in good health. Material: PBMCs. The CDR3 sequence is CASSLTREGYYNEQFF. In nucleotide form, the sequence is TGTGCCAGCAGCTTAACTCGGGAGGGTTATTACAATGAGCAGTTCTTC. Reference TRBV7-3 and TRBJ2-1 genes cover what lies past the CDR3, so the full variable domain is GAGVSQTPSNKVTEKGKYVELRCDPISGHTALYWYRQSLGQGPEFLIYFQGTGAADDSGLPNDRFFAVRPEGSVSTLKIQRTERGDSAVYLCASSLTREGYYNEQFFGPGTRLTVL.